A single T cell receptor (beta chain) is shown here with its context. Its target is not known. Deletions cut 6 bases from V and 4 bases from J, with 10 bases between. The CDR3 loop spans 13 amino acids. The germline V gene has CDR1 SNHLY and CDR2 FYNNEI. Measured with immunoSEQ multiplex PCR; TCRdb has only the in-frame clones, and not every one. The sample holds some 61,000 clones, 97% seen once. This sample was included in a study of cytomegalovirus exposure and HLA in healthy donors. Overall study findings and caveats: Reports credit the classifier with highly specific, highly sensitive diagnosis of cytomegalovirus status. It was confirmed in vitro that a few of the CMV-associated chains were specific for CMV antigens. Some 150 TCR beta chains were listed as cytomegalovirus-associated.

Sequencing input: PBMCs. This clonotype originated in a young woman in good health and CMV-seropositive. The chain has TRBV2 and TRBJ1-5; possibly TRBD1 for D (6 bases). CDR3 amino acids: CASRLQGNQPQHF. The CDR3 DNA reads as TGTGCCAGCAGATTACAGGGAAATCAGCCCCAGCATTTT.